This T cell receptor (beta chain) was profiled in a study of T cell changes during pregnancy in multiple sclerosis (dated by TCRdb to the late 2010s). The study in broad terms: Changes in the T cell repertoire over the course of pregnancy were examined in this study in women with multiple sclerosis.

Library preparation used the immunoSEQ multiplex PCR assay. The immuneACCESS repertoire file appears here via TCRdb, limited to in-frame rearrangements. These files lack a portion of the clones; in checked studies, under half of the deficit traces to unresolved V genes, and the cause of the others is not known. The table for this sample lists roughly 23,000 clones; around 89% of them were counted only once. Clones ranked in the top ten supply around 7% of the sample. From its cysteine to its phenylalanine, the CDR3 spans 19 amino acids. Just CDR3 DNA is preserved here, 57 bases in frame from base 1. From the germline V gene, CDR1 is SGDLS and CDR2 is YYNGEE. Germline trimming: 4 bases from V, 4 bases from J; junction bases outside gene matches: 20. About this clone itself: This clone's antigen is unknown. There are no base qualities to consult, and no much larger clone falls within one base.

This receptor was obtained from a female donor with multiple sclerosis, enrolled in a pregnancy study. This specimen consisted of CD8+ T cells from peripheral blood mononuclear cells, obtained in the first trimester of pregnancy. The chain uses TRBV9 and TRBJ1-2, with 9 bases matching TRBD1. This receptor has the CDR3 CASSLRGGGPGQGVYGYTF. The base sequence is TGTGCCAGCAGCCTCCGAGGTGGCGGACCGGGACAGGGAGTCTATGGCTACACCTTC.